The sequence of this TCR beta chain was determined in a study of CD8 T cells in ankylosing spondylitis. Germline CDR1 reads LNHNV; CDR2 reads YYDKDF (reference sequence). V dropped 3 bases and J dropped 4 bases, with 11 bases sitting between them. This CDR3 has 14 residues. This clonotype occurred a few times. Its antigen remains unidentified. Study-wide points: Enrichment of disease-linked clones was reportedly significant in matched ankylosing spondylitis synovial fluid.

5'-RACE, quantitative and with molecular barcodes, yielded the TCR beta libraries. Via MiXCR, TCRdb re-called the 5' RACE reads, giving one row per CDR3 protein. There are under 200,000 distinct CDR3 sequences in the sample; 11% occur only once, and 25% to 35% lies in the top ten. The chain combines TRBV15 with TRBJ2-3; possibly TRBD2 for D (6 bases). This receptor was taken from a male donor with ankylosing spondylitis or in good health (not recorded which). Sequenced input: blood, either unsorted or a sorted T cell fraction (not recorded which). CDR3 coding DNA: TGTGCCACCAGCAGGTTATCGGGAGCAGATACGCAGTATTTT. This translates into CATSRLSGADTQYF.